The clone carrying this T cell receptor (beta chain) was counted a single time. This specimen comes from a study of blood T cell repertoires in COVID-19. Trimming left V 4 bases short and J 14 bases short, with 11 bases between. Germline CDR1 LNHDA, CDR2 SQIVND (reference sequence). CDR3 length: 11 residues. The data were produced by immunoSEQ multiplex PCR, yet TCRdb's version contains in-frame clones alone and is incomplete. This table has 200,000 to 250,000 clones, about 88% appearing once. The material sequenced was peripheral blood. The chain couples TRBV19 to TRBJ1-4; TRBD1 might be the D (6 bases). This receptor was taken from a middle-aged man with acute or convalescent COVID-19. This chain's CDR3 is CASSTDRFLFF. The CDR3 bases are TGTGCCAGTAGTACCGACAGGTTTCTGTTTTTT.